One sample yielded the 5 T cell receptor beta chains listed below, sequenced in a study of CD8 T cells in Susac syndrome. An amount of RNA that ranged from roughly 0.5 to 1 ug was reverse transcribed with random hexamers. TCRdb reprocessed the immunoSEQ multiplex PCR reads with MiXCR, giving one entry per CDR3 protein. Seen here are around 230,000 distinct CDR3 sequences, 96% observed once, and the top ten hold approximately 0.1%. The sample comprised CD4+ T cells from PBMCs. These receptors came from a human donor with Susac syndrome.

The V gene is TRBV7-9, the J gene TRBJ1-1; no reliable D call. CDR1 and CDR2 (germline): SEHNR, FQNEAQ (reference sequence). The V and J ends lost 2 bases and 4 bases respectively, with 2 bases between them. The CDR3 is 11 residues long. CDR3 bases: TGTGCCAGCAGCTTAATCACTGAAGCTTTCTTT. Its protein product is CASSLITEAFF.

The chain uses TRBV20-1 and TRBJ2-5, with TRBD2 as a possible D gene (5 bases). CDR1 and CDR2 (germline): DFQATT, SNEGSKA (reference sequence). The V and J ends lost 7 bases and 2 bases respectively, with 11 bases between them. This CDR3 region has 12 residues. The CDR3 bases are TGCAGTGTATGGGAGCAGCAAGAGACCCAGTACTTC. This sequence encodes CSVWEQQETQYF.

The V call is TRBV27, the J call TRBJ1-1; tentative D call: TRBD1 (5 bases). Trimming took off 4 bases at V and 4 bases at J, with 16 bases between the two ends. The CDR3 consists of 15 residues. CDR1 and CDR2 (germline): MNHEY, SMNVEV (reference sequence). The CDR3 sequence: CASSSALGRITEAFF. For the CDR3, the DNA is TGTGCCAGCAGTTCAGCCTTGGGGCGGATCACTGAAGCTTTCTTT.

The chain employs TRBV4-1 and TRBJ2-7; TRBD2 aligns across 10 bases. V dropped 4 bases and J dropped 7; count of bases not matched to a gene: 7. This CDR3 has 14 residues. From germline, CDR1 is MGHRA and CDR2 YSYEKL. The CDR3 nucleotides are TGCGCCAGCAGCCGATCTAGCGGGAGTAGTGAGCAGTACTTC. Translating it yields CASSRSSGSSEQYF.

V gene TRBV4-1 combines with J gene TRBJ1-2; 9 nucleotides agree with TRBD1. Trimming at V came to 1 base and at J to 4 bases, leaving 13 bases not matched to a gene. The CDR3 has 18 amino acids. Germline CDR1 reads MGHRA; CDR2 reads YSYEKL. The CDR3 DNA reads TGCGCCAGCAGCCAAGTTCCGGGACAGGGTACCTGGAGCTATGGCTACACCTTC. Translated, it gives CASSQVPGQGTWSYGYTF.